This T cell receptor beta chain was documented in a study of blood T cell repertoires in COVID-19. Data came from immunoSEQ multiplex PCR; TCRdb stores just in-frame clones and leaves some out. The repertoire holds just over 150,000 clones, with around 93% as singletons. The CDR3 is 14 amino acids. Germline loops: CDR1 SNHLY, CDR2 FYNNEI. Trimming took 7 bases from V and 8 from J, leaving 15 bases between them. The chain uses TRBV2 and TRBJ1-6; possibly TRBD1 for D (6 bases). Specimen: peripheral blood. The receptor was derived from a woman between 45 and 65 years old with acute or convalescent COVID-19. The CDR3 nucleotides are TGTGCCAGCAACCGGTCCCCAGGGGATTCACCCCTCCACTTT. Its protein product is CASNRSPGDSPLHF.